Presented here are 24 T cell receptor beta chains from one specimen sequenced in a study of response to subunit inactivated influenza vaccine. MiXCR was run by TCRdb on the RT-PCR reads, yielding one entry per CDR3 protein. The sample records 450,000 to 600,000 distinct CDR3 sequences, approximately 6.9% being singletons. Sequencing used PBMCs from blood, obtained 23 months after vaccination. Source of these receptors: a man aged 45 to 70 who received an inactivated influenza vaccine.

This chain joins TRBV29-1 and TRBJ2-6, with D perhaps TRBD2 (5 bases). The V end lost 4 bases, the J end lost 4 bases, and 8 bases lay between the germline ends. Germline V gene data show CDR1 as SQVTM and CDR2 as ANQGSEA. This CDR3 is built from 13 residues. CDR3 region: CSVGRAGANVLTF. CDR3 nucleotide sequence: TGCAGCGTTGGGCGGGCCGGGGCCAACGTCCTGACTTTC. Supplemented by reference TRBV29-1 and TRBJ2-6, the full variable domain reads SAVISQKPSRDICQRGTSLTIQCQVDSQVTMMFWYRQQPGQSLTLIATANQGSEATYESGFVIDKFPISRPNLTFSTLTVSNMSPEDSSIYLCSVGRAGANVLTFGAGSRLTVL.

This clonotype was detected only a few times. This chain links TRBV5-5 with TRBJ1-2; TRBD1 matches at 9 bases. The V segment lost 4 bases and the J segment 4 bases; nucleotides outside the gene matches: 8. The germline V gene encodes CDR1 SGHKS and CDR2 YYEKEE (reference sequence). This CDR3 is 15 amino acids long. CDR3 sequence (DNA): TGTGCCAGCAGCCCGGGACAGGGCCGGAGCTATGGCTACACCTTC. It is translated as CASSPGQGRSYGYTF.

This clonotype was recorded many times. The gene calls are TRBV29-1 and TRBJ2-1; D is possibly TRBD1 (6 bases). This CDR3 region has 15 residues. Germline CDR1 is SQVTM and CDR2 is ANQGSEA. Trimming pared 8 bases from V and 8 bases from J, leaving 25 bases between. CDR3 amino acids: CSFEGPGPTGYEQFF. The CDR3 nucleotides read TGCAGCTTCGAAGGCCCGGGGCCAACAGGGTATGAGCAGTTCTTC.

In its sample, this clonotype was seen a few times. The genes are TRBV3-1 and TRBJ1-1; D is undetermined. The CDR3 length is 12 residues. V lost 6 bases and J lost 5, with 10 bases in between. CDR1 is LGHDT, CDR2 YNNKEL, per germline (reference sequence). CDR3 sequence (DNA): TGTGCCAGCAGTCCCGCCTCTACTGAAGCTTTCTTT. Protein product: CASSPASTEAFF.

This CDR3 is CASSLVSGGFEQFF. For the CDR3, the DNA is TGTGCCAGCAGCTTGGTTAGCGGGGGATTTGAGCAGTTCTTC. The genes are TRBV5-5 and TRBJ2-1; 9 bases line up with TRBD2. The CDR3 has 14 amino acids. The V segment lost 0 bases and the J segment 9 bases; nucleotides outside the gene matches: 4. Germline CDR1 is SGHKS and CDR2 is YYEKEE (reference sequence).

This clonotype occurred many times. The gene calls are TRBV12-3 or TRBV12-4 and TRBJ2-1; D uncertain. The CDR3 has 13 residues. Trimming cost V 1 base and J 4 bases, with 5 bases left between them. The CDR3 reads CASSLVNYNEQFF. DNA of the CDR3: TGTGCCAGCAGTTTAGTAAATTACAATGAGCAGTTCTTC.

The V and J genes are TRBV15 and TRBJ2-7; D is undetermined. Germline lookup yields CDR1 LNHNV and CDR2 YYDKDF (reference sequence). This CDR3 comprises 14 residues. Trimming cost V 0 bases and J 3 bases, with 9 bases left between them. CDR3 in amino acids: CATSRDYEDYEQYF. The CDR3 DNA follows: TGTGCCACCAGCAGAGATTACGAGGACTACGAGCAGTACTTC.

This chain joins TRBV2 and TRBJ1-5; D is unresolved. This CDR3 has 15 amino acids. V was shortened by 1 base and J by 0 bases, with 7 bases between the two germline ends. Germline V lookup: CDR1 SNHLY, CDR2 FYNNEI. The CDR3 protein is CASSEVADSNQPQHF. The CDR3 DNA follows: TGTGCCAGCAGTGAAGTGGCAGATAGCAATCAGCCCCAGCATTTT. Complete variable domain (other parts from reference TRBV2 and TRBJ1-5): EPEVTQTPSHQVTQMGQEVILRCVPISNHLYFYWYRQILGQKVEFLVSFYNNEISEKSEIFDDQFSVERPDGSNFTLKIRSTKLEDSAMYFCASSEVADSNQPQHFGDGTRLSIL.

V and J are TRBV27 and TRBJ2-7; TRBD1 agrees at 9 bases. The trim removed 3 bases at V and 4 bases at J, leaving 10 bases unmatched. The germline V gene encodes CDR1 MNHEY and CDR2 SMNVEV (reference sequence). The CDR3 consists of 16 residues. This CDR3 reads CASSFRTGEVIYEQYF. The CDR3 DNA follows: TGTGCCAGCAGTTTTAGGACAGGGGAGGTAATTTACGAGCAGTACTTC.

This clonotype came up many times. The chain joins TRBV5-6 to TRBJ2-5; 8 nucleotides line up with TRBD2. Unmatched junction bases numbered 11, after V lost 0 bases and J lost 4 bases. The germline gives CDR1 SGHDT, CDR2 YYEEEE. This CDR3 is 17 amino acids long. Written as DNA, the CDR3 is TGTGCCAGCAGCTTGGCCCTTTCCGGGAGGGAGGGAGAGACCCAGTACTTC. Residues: CASSLALSGREGETQYF.

This clonotype was observed at least ten times. The gene calls are TRBV20-1 and TRBJ2-5; 9 bases agree with TRBD2. CDR3 size: 14 residues. Trimming cost V 0 bases and J 7 bases; bases outside gene matches: 6. Per the germline V gene, CDR1 is DFQATT and CDR2 is SNEGSKA (reference sequence). CDR3 amino acids: CSARDGSGRWTQYF. The CDR3 DNA reads as TGCAGTGCTAGAGATGGTAGCGGGAGATGGACCCAGTACTTC.

The chain uses TRBV29-1 and TRBJ2-7; TRBD1 matches 8 bases. The V gene end was trimmed by 4 bases and the J gene end by 6 bases; junction bases not matched to a gene: 14. The germline CDR1 and CDR2 sequences are SQVTM and ANQGSEA. The CDR3 is made up of 15 amino acids. This chain's CDR3 is CSVVYGTGSRGEQYF. As DNA, the CDR3 is TGCAGCGTTGTATACGGGACAGGTTCTCGGGGCGAGCAGTACTTC.

This clonotype was counted at least ten times. V gene TRBV5-6 combines with J gene TRBJ1-4, with a weak D call TRBD1 (5 bases). This CDR3 contains 15 residues. V dropped 0 bases and J dropped 2 bases, with 8 bases sitting between them. Germline CDR1 and CDR2: SGHDT and YYEEEE. The CDR3 DNA is TGTGCCAGCAGCTTGGCGGGGGGGACTAATGAAAAACTGTTTTTT. The encoded protein is CASSLAGGTNEKLFF.

This clonotype was picked up many times. V is TRBV20-1 and J is TRBJ1-2; weak D call: TRBD1 (5 bases). Germline V CDR1 and CDR2: DFQATT, SNEGSKA (reference sequence). V was clipped by 6 bases and J by 0 bases, with 11 bases between them. The CDR3 runs to 13 residues. CDR3 sequence (DNA): TGCAGTGCCAAGGACACGGCTAACTATGGCTACACCTTC. Amino acids: CSAKDTANYGYTF.

J is TRBJ1-4 and V is TRBV15; D not resolved. Germline CDR1 is LNHNV and CDR2 is YYDKDF (reference sequence). Trimming left V 4 bases short and J 2 bases short, with 8 bases between. The length of the CDR3 is 14 residues. The CDR3 coding sequence is TGTGCCACCAGCAATGTAGGGACTAATGAAAAACTGTTTTTT. Translation gives CATSNVGTNEKLFF.

This clonotype was counted a few times. This chain joins TRBV20-1 and TRBJ2-3, with 9 bases aligning to TRBD2. V lost 7 bases, J lost 3 bases, and 11 bases stayed unmatched. This CDR3 is built from 15 residues. Germline V gene sequence: CDR1 DFQATT, CDR2 SNEGSKA (reference sequence). CDR3 sequence: CSEGGRAYRTDTQYF. The CDR3 DNA reads as TGCAGTGAAGGCGGGAGGGCTTATAGAACAGATACGCAGTATTTT.

This clonotype was found a few times. The rearrangement uses TRBV28 and TRBJ2-7, with D maybe TRBD2 (5 bases). The CDR3 totals 12 residues. V gave up 6 bases and J gave up 2 bases, with 8 bases separating them. Germline CDR1 is MDHEN and CDR2 is SYDVKM. The DNA for the CDR3 is TGTGCCAGCAGGGATAGCGCCTACGAGCAGTACTTC. Its protein product is CASRDSAYEQYF.

This clonotype occurred a few times. V usage is TRBV7-9 and J usage is TRBJ1-6; D is perhaps TRBD1 (6 bases). The CDR3 has 14 residues. Germline lookup yields CDR1 SEHNR and CDR2 FQNEAQ (reference sequence). Trimming removed 4 bases from V and 7 bases from J, with 11 bases in between. CDR3 protein: CASSWVQGNSPLHF. The CDR3 nucleotides read TGTGCCAGCAGCTGGGTACAGGGAAATTCACCCCTCCACTTT. The entire variable domain, with the rest obtained from reference TRBV7-9 and TRBJ1-6, is as follows: DTGVSQNPRHKITKRGQNVTFRCDPISEHNRLYWYRQTLGQGPEFLTYFQNEAQLEKSRLLSDRFSAERPKGSFSTLEIQRTEQGDSAMYLCASSWVQGNSPLHFGNGTRLTVT.

This clonotype was seen a few times. The chain is built from TRBV5-6 and TRBJ2-3; TRBD1 or TRBD2 may be the D gene (5 bases each). V lost 0 bases, J lost 3 bases, and 20 bases lay in between. Per the germline V gene, CDR1 is SGHDT and CDR2 is YYEEEE. The CDR3 is 18 residues long. DNA for the CDR3: TGTGCCAGCAGCTTGGCCCAAGGGACGGGCGGGTGGACAGATACGCAGTATTTT. It is translated as CASSLAQGTGGWTDTQYF.

V gene TRBV27 combines with J gene TRBJ2-7, with 7 positions matching TRBD1. The V segment lost 4 bases and the J segment 5 bases; nucleotides outside the gene matches: 8. The length of the CDR3 is 14 residues. The germline V gene encodes CDR1 MNHEY and CDR2 SMNVEV (reference sequence). The CDR3 DNA reads TGTGCCAGCAGTTGGGCAGGGGGTATCAACGAGCAGTACTTC. Its translation is CASSWAGGINEQYF.

At least ten counts were recorded for this clonotype. The chain is built from TRBV7-6 and TRBJ1-5, with 7 bases lining up with TRBD1. The CDR3 sequence is 15 residues long. CDR1 SGHVS and CDR2 FNYEAQ come from the germline V gene. Trimming removed 2 bases from V and 5 bases from J; junction bases left unmatched: 6. CDR3 in amino acids: CASSLLSGTDQPQHF. Written as DNA, the CDR3 is TGTGCCAGCAGCTTATTGTCAGGGACAGATCAGCCCCAGCATTTT.

This chain's CDR3 is CSVEERTGGTEAFF. The CDR3 region has the DNA TGCAGCGTTGAAGAGCGCACTGGCGGCACTGAAGCTTTCTTT. The chain couples TRBV29-1 to TRBJ1-1; the D is unclear. Trimming stripped 0 bases from V and 4 bases from J, with 12 bases between. Germline loops: CDR1 SQVTM, CDR2 ANQGSEA. The CDR3 extends over 14 amino acids.

There are a few counts of this clonotype. This chain uses TRBV24-1 with TRBJ2-3; 14 bases are a match to TRBD2. Unmatched junction bases numbered 8, after V lost 0 bases and J lost 1 base. Looked up from germline, CDR1 is KGHDR and CDR2 is SFDVKD. The CDR3 consists of 20 residues. CDR3: CATSDLPGLAGVRRTDTQYF. CDR3 DNA sequence: TGTGCCACCAGTGATTTGCCGGGACTAGCGGGAGTACGCCGCACAGATACGCAGTATTTT.

This clonotype has only a few counts. The CDR3 DNA follows: TGTGCCACCAGGTTGGGGGAGGGGGCGAACACTGAAGCTTTCTTT. Encoded protein: CATRLGEGANTEAFF. The chain couples TRBV15 to TRBJ1-1; TRBD1 matches at 7 bases. The CDR3 extends over 15 amino acids. The junction had 8 bases not matched to a gene; V was cut back by 6 bases and J by 1 base. Per the germline V gene, CDR1 is LNHNV and CDR2 is YYDKDF (reference sequence).